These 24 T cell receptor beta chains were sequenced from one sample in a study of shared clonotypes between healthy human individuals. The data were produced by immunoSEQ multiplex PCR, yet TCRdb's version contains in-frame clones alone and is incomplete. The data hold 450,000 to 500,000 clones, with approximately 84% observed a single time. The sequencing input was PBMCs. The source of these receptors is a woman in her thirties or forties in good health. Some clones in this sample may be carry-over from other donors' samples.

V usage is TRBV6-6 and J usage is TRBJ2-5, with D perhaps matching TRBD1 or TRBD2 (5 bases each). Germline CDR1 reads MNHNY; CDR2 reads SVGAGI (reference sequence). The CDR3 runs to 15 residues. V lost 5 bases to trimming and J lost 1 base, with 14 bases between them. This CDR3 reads CASSRGQGVQETQYF. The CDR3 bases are TGTGCCAGCAGTAGGGGTCAGGGAGTCCAAGAGACCCAGTACTTC.

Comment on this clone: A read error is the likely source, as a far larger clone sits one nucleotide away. CDR3: CASSYYNEQFF. CDR3 DNA: TGTGCCAGCAGCTACTACAATGAGCAGTTCTTC. This chain joins TRBV7-2 and TRBJ2-1, with D hard to call. Trimming left V 4 bases short and J 3 bases short, with 1 base between. Germline V gene data show CDR1 as SGHTA and CDR2 as FQGNSA. This CDR3 is built from 11 residues.

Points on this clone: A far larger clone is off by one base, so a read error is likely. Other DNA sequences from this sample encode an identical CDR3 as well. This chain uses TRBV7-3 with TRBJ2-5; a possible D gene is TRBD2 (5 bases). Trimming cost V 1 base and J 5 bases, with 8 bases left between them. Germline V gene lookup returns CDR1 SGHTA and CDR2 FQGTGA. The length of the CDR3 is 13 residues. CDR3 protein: CASSLNREETQYF. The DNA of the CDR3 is TGTGCCAGCAGCTTAAATAGGGAGGAGACCCAGTACTTC.

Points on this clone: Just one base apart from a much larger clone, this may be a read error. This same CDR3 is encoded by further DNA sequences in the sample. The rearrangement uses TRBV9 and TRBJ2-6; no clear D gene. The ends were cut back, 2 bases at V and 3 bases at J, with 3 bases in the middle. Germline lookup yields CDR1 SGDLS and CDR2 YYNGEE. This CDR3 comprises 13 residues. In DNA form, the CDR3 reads TGTGCCAGCAGCGTTGTTGGGGCCAACGTCCTGACTTTC. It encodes CASSVVGANVLTF.

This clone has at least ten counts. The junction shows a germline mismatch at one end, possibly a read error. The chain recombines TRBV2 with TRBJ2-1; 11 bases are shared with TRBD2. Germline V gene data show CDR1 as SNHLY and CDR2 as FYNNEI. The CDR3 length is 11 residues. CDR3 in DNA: TGTGCCAGCAGTCCAACTAGCGGGAGTATCTTC. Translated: CASSPTSGSIF.

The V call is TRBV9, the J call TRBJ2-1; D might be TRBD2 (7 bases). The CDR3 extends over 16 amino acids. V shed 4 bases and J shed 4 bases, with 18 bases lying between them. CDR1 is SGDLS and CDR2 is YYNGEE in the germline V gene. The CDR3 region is CASSPTGAGEYNEQFF. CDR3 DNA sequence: TGTGCCAGCAGCCCCACGGGGGCGGGGGAGTACAATGAGCAGTTCTTC. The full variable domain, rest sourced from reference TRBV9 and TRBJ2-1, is DSGVTQTPKHLITATGQRVTLRCSPRSGDLSVYWYQQSLDQGLQFLIQYYNGEERAKGNILERFSAQQFPDLHSELNLSSLELGDSALYFCASSPTGAGEYNEQFFGPGTRLTVL.

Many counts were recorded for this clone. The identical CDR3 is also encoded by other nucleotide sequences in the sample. The CDR3 sequence: CASSFEGQGSYEQYF. The CDR3 DNA sequence: TGTGCCAGCAGTTTTGAGGGACAGGGATCCTACGAGCAGTACTTC. The rearrangement links TRBV6-1 to TRBJ2-7; 9 positions match TRBD1. V dropped 5 bases and J dropped 1; count of bases not matched to a gene: 6. The CDR3 runs to 15 residues. Germline lookup yields CDR1 MNHNS and CDR2 SASEGT.

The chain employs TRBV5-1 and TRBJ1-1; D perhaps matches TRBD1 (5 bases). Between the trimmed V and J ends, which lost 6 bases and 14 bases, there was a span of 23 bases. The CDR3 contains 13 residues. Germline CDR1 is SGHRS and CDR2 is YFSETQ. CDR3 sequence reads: CASTATGREGRFF. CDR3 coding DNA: TGCGCCAGCACCGCGACGGGGAGGGAGGGGCGCTTCTTT.

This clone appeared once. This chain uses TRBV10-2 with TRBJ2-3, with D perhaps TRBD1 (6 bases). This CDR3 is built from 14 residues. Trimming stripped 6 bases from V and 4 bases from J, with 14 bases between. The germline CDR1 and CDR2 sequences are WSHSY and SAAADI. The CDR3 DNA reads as TGCGCCAGCAGGATCGGACAGCCTCCAGATACGCAGTATTTT. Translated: CASRIGQPPDTQYF.

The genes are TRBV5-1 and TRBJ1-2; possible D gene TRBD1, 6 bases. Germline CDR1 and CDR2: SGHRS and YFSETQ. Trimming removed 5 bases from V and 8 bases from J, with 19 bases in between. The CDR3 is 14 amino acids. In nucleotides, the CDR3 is TGCGCCAGCAGATTTCCGGACAGTAACGGGGGCTACACCTTC. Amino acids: CASRFPDSNGGYTF. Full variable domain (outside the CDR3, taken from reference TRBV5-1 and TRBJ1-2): KAGVTQTPRYLIKTRGQQVTLSCSPISGHRSVSWYQQTPGQGLQFLFEYFSETQRNKGNFPGRFSGRQFSNSRSEMNVSTLELGDSALYLCASRFPDSNGGYTFGSGTRLTVV.

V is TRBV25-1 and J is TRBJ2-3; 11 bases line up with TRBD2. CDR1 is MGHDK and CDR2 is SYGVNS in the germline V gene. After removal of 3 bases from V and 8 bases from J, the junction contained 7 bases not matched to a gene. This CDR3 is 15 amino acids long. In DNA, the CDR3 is TGTGCCAGCAGTGATCTAGCGGGAGGTGCTGGTACGCAGTATTTT. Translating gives CASSDLAGGAGTQYF.

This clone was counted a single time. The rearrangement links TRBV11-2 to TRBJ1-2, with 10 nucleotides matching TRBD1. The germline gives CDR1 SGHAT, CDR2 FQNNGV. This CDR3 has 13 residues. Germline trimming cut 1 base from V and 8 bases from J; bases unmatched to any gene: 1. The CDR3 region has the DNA TGTGCCAGCAGCTTAGGGGGACAGGGGGGCTACACCTTC. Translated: CASSLGGQGGYTF.

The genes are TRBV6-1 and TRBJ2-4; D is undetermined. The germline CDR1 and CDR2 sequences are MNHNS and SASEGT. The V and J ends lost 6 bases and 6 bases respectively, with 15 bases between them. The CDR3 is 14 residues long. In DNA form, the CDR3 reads TGTGCCAGCAGCTCGATAGGAGACACAAACATTCAGTACTTC. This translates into CASSSIGDTNIQYF.

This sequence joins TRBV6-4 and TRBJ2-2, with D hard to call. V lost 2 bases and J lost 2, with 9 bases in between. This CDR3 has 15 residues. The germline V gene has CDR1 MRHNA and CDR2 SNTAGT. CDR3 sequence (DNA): TGTGCCAGCAGTGACGGCCTAGACAACACCGGGGAGCTGTTTTTT. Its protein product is CASSDGLDNTGELFF.

DNA of the CDR3: TGTGCCAGTAGTATGGGACACTACTCCTACAATGAGCAGTTCTTC. Its protein product is CASSMGHYSYNEQFF. The chain joins TRBV19 to TRBJ2-1; tentatively, D is TRBD1 (6 bases). The germline gives CDR1 LNHDA, CDR2 SQIVND (reference sequence). The CDR3 is 15 residues long. The V gene lost 3 bases and the J gene lost 0 bases, with 9 bases spanning the gap.

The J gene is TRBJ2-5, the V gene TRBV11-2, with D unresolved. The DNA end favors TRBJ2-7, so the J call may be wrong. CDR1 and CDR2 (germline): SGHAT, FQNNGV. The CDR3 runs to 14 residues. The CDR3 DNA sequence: TGTGCCAGCAGCCCCTTCGGACGGTCCTACGAGCAGTACTTC. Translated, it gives CASSPFGRSYEQYF.

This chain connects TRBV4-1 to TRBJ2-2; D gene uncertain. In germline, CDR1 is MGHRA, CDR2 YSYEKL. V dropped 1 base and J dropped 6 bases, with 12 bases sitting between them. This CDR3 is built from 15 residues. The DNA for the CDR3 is TGCGCCAGCAGCCAAGTTTCCCCCCCCTCCGGGGAGCTGTTTTTT. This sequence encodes CASSQVSPPSGELFF.

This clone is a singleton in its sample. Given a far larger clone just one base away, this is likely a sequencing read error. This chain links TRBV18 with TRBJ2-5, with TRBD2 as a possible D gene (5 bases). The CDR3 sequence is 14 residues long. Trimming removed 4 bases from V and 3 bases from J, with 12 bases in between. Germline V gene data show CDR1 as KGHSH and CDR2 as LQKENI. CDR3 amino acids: CASSQSVGEETQYF. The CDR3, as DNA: TGTGCCAGCTCACAATCAGTGGGAGAAGAGACCCAGTACTTC.

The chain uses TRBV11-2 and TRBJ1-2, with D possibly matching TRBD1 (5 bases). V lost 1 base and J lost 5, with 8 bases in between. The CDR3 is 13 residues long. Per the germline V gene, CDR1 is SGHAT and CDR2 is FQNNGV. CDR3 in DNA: TGTGCCAGCAGCTTAGGGACATCTTATGGCTACACCTTC. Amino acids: CASSLGTSYGYTF. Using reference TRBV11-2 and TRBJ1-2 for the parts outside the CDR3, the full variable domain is EAGVAQSPRYKIIEKRQSVAFWCNPISGHATLYWYQQILGQGPKLLIQFQNNGVVDDSQLPKDRFSAERLKGVDSTLKIQPAKLEDSAVYLCASSLGTSYGYTFGSGTRLTVV.

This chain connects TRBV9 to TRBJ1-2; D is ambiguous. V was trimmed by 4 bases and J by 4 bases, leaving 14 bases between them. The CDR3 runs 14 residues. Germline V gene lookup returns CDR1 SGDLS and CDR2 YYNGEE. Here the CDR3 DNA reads TGTGCCAGCAGCCCCTTTCCAGACCTCTATGGCTACACCTTC. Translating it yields CASSPFPDLYGYTF.

In DNA, the CDR3 is TGTGCCAGCAGTCCCGGGACAGGGAACTATGGCTACACCTTC. This encodes CASSPGTGNYGYTF. The chain has TRBV6-1 and TRBJ1-2, with 9 bases that match TRBD1. The germline CDR1 and CDR2 sequences are MNHNS and SASEGT. J was trimmed by 2 bases and V by 5 bases; bases with no gene match: 3. This CDR3 spans 14 amino acids.

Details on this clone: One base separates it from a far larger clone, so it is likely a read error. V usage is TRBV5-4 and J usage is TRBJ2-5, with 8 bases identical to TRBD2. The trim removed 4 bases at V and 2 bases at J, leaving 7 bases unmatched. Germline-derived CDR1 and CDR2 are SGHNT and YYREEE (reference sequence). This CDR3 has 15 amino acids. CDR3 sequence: CASSPGTRGQETQYF. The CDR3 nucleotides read TGTGCCAGCAGCCCCGGGACTAGAGGGCAAGAGACCCAGTACTTC.

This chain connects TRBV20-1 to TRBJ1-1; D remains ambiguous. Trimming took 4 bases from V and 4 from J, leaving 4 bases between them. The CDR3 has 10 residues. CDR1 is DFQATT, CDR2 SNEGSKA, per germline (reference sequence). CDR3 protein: CSATRTEAFF. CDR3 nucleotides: TGCAGTGCTACACGCACTGAAGCTTTCTTT.

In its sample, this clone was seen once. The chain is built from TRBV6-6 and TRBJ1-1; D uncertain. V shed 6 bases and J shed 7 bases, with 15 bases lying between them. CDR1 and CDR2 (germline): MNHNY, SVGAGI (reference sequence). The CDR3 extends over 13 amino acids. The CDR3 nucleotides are TGTGCCAGCAGCCCCCTTCCTCCGGGTGAAGCTTTCTTT. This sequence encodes CASSPLPPGEAFF.